Detailed here is one TCR beta chain. The data are from a study of blood T cell repertoires in COVID-19. Here immunoSEQ multiplex PCR was the method, and the copy in TCRdb shows in-frame clones only, minus some. The sample includes approximately 240,000 clones, about 85% seen only once; the top ten take approximately 6.3%. The J segment lost 8 bases and the V segment lost 4 bases, leaving 21 bases of the junction unmatched. The V gene's germline CDR1 is SGHTA and CDR2 FQGTGA. CDR3 size: 19 residues. The V call is TRBV7-3, the J call TRBJ2-1; 9 nucleotides agree with TRBD2. The material sequenced was peripheral blood. The TCR comes from an older woman with active or convalescent COVID-19. DNA of the CDR3: TGTGCCAGCAGCTCCCAGGCCACCACGGGACTAGCTCGAAACTATGAGCAGTTCTTC. This encodes CASSSQATTGLARNYEQFF. Combining the CDR3 with reference TRBV7-3 and TRBJ2-1 gives the whole variable domain GAGVSQTPSNKVTEKGKYVELRCDPISGHTALYWYRQSLGQGPEFLIYFQGTGAADDSGLPNDRFFAVRPEGSVSTLKIQRTERGDSAVYLCASSSQATTGLARNYEQFFGPGTRLTVL.